These 25 T cell receptor beta chains were all obtained from the same sample, sequenced in a study of T cells of healthy individuals. In TCRdb, the 5' RACE reads were re-called with MiXCR into one record per CDR3 protein. The data contain tens of thousands of distinct CDR3 sequences, approximately 4.5% of them singletons. Receptors originate from a human donor in good health.

This clonotype was detected many times. The V and J genes are TRBV6-2 or TRBV6-3 and TRBJ2-1; D remains ambiguous. Germline CDR1 and CDR2: MNHEY and SVGEGT. Trimming stripped 6 bases from V and 0 bases from J, with 9 bases between. The CDR3 sequence is 14 residues long. CDR3 region: CASSPHSSYNEQFF. The CDR3 nucleotides are TGTGCCAGCAGCCCTCATAGCTCCTACAATGAGCAGTTCTTC.

V gene TRBV6-6 combines with J gene TRBJ2-7; D could derive from TRBD1 or TRBD2 (5 bases each). Trimming took off 1 base at V and 2 bases at J, with 15 bases between the two ends. From germline, CDR1 is MNHNY and CDR2 SVGAGI (reference sequence). This CDR3 contains 16 residues. CDR3 region: CASSYYGAGFAYEQYF. The DNA of the CDR3 is TGTGCCAGCAGTTACTACGGGGCTGGGTTCGCCTACGAGCAGTACTTC.

This clonotype was counted at least ten times. The gene calls are TRBV7-9 and TRBJ2-1; 10 positions agree with TRBD2. Germline CDR1 and CDR2: SEHNR and FQNEAQ (reference sequence). CDR3 size: 16 residues. V dropped 5 bases and J dropped 5; count of bases not matched to a gene: 9. The CDR3 region is CASSHRASGSNNEQFF. As DNA, the CDR3 is TGTGCCAGCAGCCACAGGGCTAGCGGGAGTAACAATGAGCAGTTCTTC.

This clonotype showed up many times. The rearrangement uses TRBV29-1 and TRBJ2-7; D is unresolved. Germline CDR1 SQVTM, CDR2 ANQGSEA. Trimming cost V 3 bases and J 5 bases, with 11 bases left between them. CDR3 length: 12 residues. CDR3 nucleotides: TGCAGCGTTGATATCGGTTCCCACGAGCAGTACTTC. Encoded protein: CSVDIGSHEQYF.

This clonotype was recorded many times. The rearrangement joins TRBV6-2 or TRBV6-3 to TRBJ1-2; no definite D call. Trimming shortened V by 2 bases and J by 2 bases, and 6 bases separated the two germline ends. The CDR3 totals 13 residues. Germline V gene sequence: CDR1 MNHEY, CDR2 SVGEGT. The CDR3 reads CASSYDGNYGYTF. The CDR3 bases are TGTGCCAGCAGTTACGACGGGAACTATGGCTACACCTTC.

This clonotype was seen at least ten times. V is TRBV11-3 and J is TRBJ1-1; 7 bases agree with TRBD1. Losses at the gene ends were 5 bases for V and 0 bases for J; bases not matched to a gene: 3. Germline loops: CDR1 SGHNT, CDR2 YENEEA. The CDR3 length is 14 residues. In nucleotides, the CDR3 is TGTGCCAGCAGCCCACAGGGGCTGAACACTGAAGCTTTCTTT. Its translation is CASSPQGLNTEAFF.

This clonotype was seen more than once but under ten times. The rearrangement links TRBV29-1 to TRBJ1-3, with TRBD1 identical over 10 bases. The junction had 4 bases not matched to a gene; V was cut back by 6 bases and J by 2 bases. The germline gives CDR1 SQVTM, CDR2 ANQGSEA. The CDR3 is made up of 14 amino acids. The CDR3 protein is CSVRDRGAGNTIYF. As DNA, the CDR3 is TGCAGCGTCCGGGACAGGGGAGCTGGAAACACCATATATTTT.

The chain combines TRBV7-7 with TRBJ2-2, with D uncertain. Trimming shortened V by 3 bases and J by 1 base, and 6 bases separated the two germline ends. Germline-derived CDR1 and CDR2 are SSHAT and FNYEAQ (reference sequence). This CDR3 is 14 amino acids long. This CDR3 reads CASSLRGNTGELFF. In DNA form, the CDR3 reads TGTGCCAGCAGCTTGAGAGGGAACACCGGGGAGCTGTTTTTT.

This clonotype was found many times. This sequence joins TRBV6-2 or TRBV6-3 and TRBJ1-2; no reliable D call. The germline V gene has CDR1 MNHEY and CDR2 SVGEGT. CDR3 length: 12 amino acids. Trimming took 7 bases from V and 1 from J, leaving 7 bases between them. CDR3 in DNA: TGTGCCAGCAAGCCAGATAACTATGGCTACACCTTC. It translates to CASKPDNYGYTF.

This clonotype appeared many times. The chain recombines TRBV4-1 with TRBJ2-1; 11 nucleotides align to TRBD2. CDR3 size: 16 residues. Germline V gene sequence: CDR1 MGHRA, CDR2 YSYEKL. The V gene end was trimmed by 0 bases and the J gene end by 10 bases; junction bases not matched to a gene: 8. Written as DNA, the CDR3 is TGCGCCAGCAGCCAAGAGATAGCGGGGGGGCCCACCGAGCAGTTCTTC. Translation gives CASSQEIAGGPTEQFF.

The J gene is TRBJ2-3, the V gene TRBV7-9, with 7 positions matching TRBD1. Germline V gene sequence: CDR1 SEHNR, CDR2 FQNEAQ (reference sequence). This CDR3 region has 15 residues. Germline trimming cut 3 bases from V and 0 bases from J; bases unmatched to any gene: 3. The DNA for the CDR3 is TGTGCCAGCAGCTTCTACAGGGGAAGCACAGATACGCAGTATTTT. Its protein product is CASSFYRGSTDTQYF.

This clonotype has more than one count but fewer than ten. V gene TRBV2 combines with J gene TRBJ2-7; D gene unclear. With 4 bases removed from V and 0 bases from J, the gap between germline ends came to 7 bases. The CDR3 covers 13 residues. Per germline, CDR1 SNHLY and CDR2 FYNNEI. CDR3 bases: TGTGCCAGCAGTGCTCAGTTCTCCTACGAGCAGTACTTC. This sequence encodes CASSAQFSYEQYF. Full variable domain (rest looked up from reference TRBV2 and TRBJ2-7): EPEVTQTPSHQVTQMGQEVILRCVPISNHLYFYWYRQILGQKVEFLVSFYNNEISEKSEIFDDQFSVERPDGSNFTLKIRSTKLEDSAMYFCASSAQFSYEQYFGPGTRLTVT.

This clonotype showed up many times. V gene TRBV27 combines with J gene TRBJ1-4; no definite D call. The V gene lost 6 bases and the J gene lost 0 bases, with 8 bases spanning the gap. Germline CDR1 reads MNHEY; CDR2 reads SMNVEV (reference sequence). The CDR3 runs 14 residues. CDR3 DNA sequence: TGTGCCAGCAGCCGGGCGGCAACTAATGAAAAACTGTTTTTT. This codes for CASSRAATNEKLFF.

The sample holds many counts of this clonotype. This rearrangement joins TRBV5-6 to TRBJ2-3; D unresolved. Trimming took 0 bases from V and 10 from J, leaving 15 bases between them. The CDR3 length is 14 residues. Germline CDR1 is SGHDT and CDR2 is YYEEEE. This CDR3 is CASSLVSLTNPQYF. The CDR3 DNA sequence: TGTGCCAGCAGCTTGGTGTCACTCACCAATCCGCAGTATTTT.

This clonotype was seen ten or more times. This chain joins TRBV9 and TRBJ1-6, with unresolved D. The germline V and J ends were trimmed by 3 bases and 3 bases, with 10 bases remaining between them. CDR1 SGDLS and CDR2 YYNGEE come from the germline V gene. This CDR3 has 15 residues. The CDR3 loop is CASSAQTGYNSPLHF. CDR3 sequence (DNA): TGTGCCAGCAGCGCCCAGACGGGCTATAATTCACCCCTCCACTTT.

This clonotype was seen a few times. V is TRBV9 and J is TRBJ2-1; 10 bases are a match to TRBD2. Germline values: CDR1 SGDLS, CDR2 YYNGEE. The CDR3 is 15 amino acids. V lost 4 bases to trimming and J lost 8 bases; unmatched junction nucleotides: 9. This CDR3 reads CASSQAGGLRDEQFF. CDR3 DNA sequence: TGTGCCAGCAGCCAAGCGGGGGGGTTAAGGGATGAGCAGTTCTTC.

This clonotype has more than one count but fewer than ten. The chain links TRBV18 to TRBJ2-3, with 8 bases lining up with TRBD1. V lost 6 bases and J lost 2; bases outside the gene matches: 10. The CDR3 loop spans 16 amino acids. Looked up from germline, CDR1 is KGHSH and CDR2 is LQKENI. The CDR3 DNA reads TGTGCCAGCTCTATCGGACAGGGTCCCGTCACAGATACGCAGTATTTT. Protein product: CASSIGQGPVTDTQYF.

The chain links TRBV20-1 to TRBJ2-7; D is ambiguous. Trimming cost V 6 bases and J 3 bases, with 21 bases left between them. The V gene's germline CDR1 is DFQATT and CDR2 SNEGSKA (reference sequence). This CDR3 region has 15 residues. CDR3 sequence: CSAIPGPSTGYEQYF. The DNA of the CDR3 is TGCAGTGCCATTCCCGGGCCCTCCACGGGCTACGAGCAGTACTTC.

The sample holds many counts of this clonotype. The rearrangement links TRBV4-2 to TRBJ2-7; D ambiguous. CDR1 is LGHNA and CDR2 is YNFKEQ in the germline V gene. This CDR3 has 14 amino acids. Trimming left V 8 bases short and J 7 bases short, with 21 bases between. The CDR3 here is CASGTGPLDGEQYF. CDR3 nucleotides: TGTGCCAGCGGAACCGGGCCATTGGATGGGGAGCAGTACTTC.

This clonotype appeared many times. The chain's CDR3 is CSVASSFGTAYAGELFF. The CDR3, as DNA: TGCAGCGTTGCCTCATCTTTTGGGACAGCCTACGCCGGGGAGCTGTTTTTT. The rearrangement links TRBV29-1 to TRBJ2-2, with TRBD1 matching over 7 bases. This CDR3 comprises 17 residues. J gave up 6 bases and V 4 bases, and 17 bases lay outside the gene matches. Germline V gene lookup returns CDR1 SQVTM and CDR2 ANQGSEA.

The DNA for the CDR3 is TGTGCCAGCAGTGGTCCTAACACTGAAGCTTTCTTT. It specifies CASSGPNTEAFF. This chain links TRBV2 with TRBJ1-1; D is undetermined. Germline CDR1 is SNHLY and CDR2 is FYNNEI. This CDR3 is 12 amino acids long. The V and J ends lost 4 bases and 2 bases respectively, with 5 bases between them.

This clonotype has a count of ten or more. The chain links TRBV5-5 to TRBJ2-2, with D hard to call. The V end was cut by 4 bases, the J end by 5 bases, with 12 bases between. The CDR3 consists of 14 residues. Germline loops: CDR1 SGHKS, CDR2 YYEKEE (reference sequence). The CDR3 spells CASSDRSETGELFF. The CDR3, as DNA: TGTGCCAGCAGCGACCGTTCAGAAACCGGGGAGCTGTTTTTT.

The table lists this clonotype with a few counts. CDR3 loop: CASSLDTSGGVVPDTQYF. The DNA for the CDR3 is TGTGCCAGCAGCTTAGACACTAGCGGGGGGGTTGTTCCAGATACGCAGTATTTT. The rearrangement joins TRBV7-2 to TRBJ2-3, with TRBD2 matching 13 bases. CDR3 size: 18 residues. Germline V gene lookup returns CDR1 SGHTA and CDR2 FQGNSA. Trimming took 1 base from V and 4 from J; bases not matched to a gene: 8.

This clonotype was counted only a few times. CDR3 nucleotides: TGCAGCGTTGAAAGGGGACTAGCGGGAGTAACAGATACGCAGTATTTT. It yields the protein CSVERGLAGVTDTQYF. The chain couples TRBV29-1 to TRBJ2-3; 14 nucleotides line up with TRBD2. The CDR3 is 16 residues long. Germline CDR1 SQVTM, CDR2 ANQGSEA. V was pared by 2 bases and J by 3 bases, with 4 bases of the junction left unmatched.

This clonotype was detected only a few times. The rearrangement links TRBV3-1 to TRBJ1-2, with D hard to call. Per the germline V gene, CDR1 is LGHDT and CDR2 is YNNKEL (reference sequence). The CDR3 extends over 13 amino acids. The ends were cut back, 0 bases at V and 5 bases at J, with 7 bases in the middle. The CDR3: CASSQEGGYGYTF. Written as DNA, the CDR3 is TGTGCCAGCAGCCAAGAAGGAGGGTATGGCTACACCTTC. The variable domain in full, completed from reference TRBV3-1 and TRBJ1-2, reads DTAVSQTPKYLVTQMGNDKSIKCEQNLGHDTMYWYKQDSKKFLKIMFSYNNKELIINETVPNRFSPKSPDKAHLNLHINSLELGDSAVYFCASSQEGGYGYTFGSGTRLTVV.